This TCR beta chain was identified during a study of shared clonotypes between healthy human individuals. The wider study: The composition of the donors was a couple of women and three men aged 18 to 49.

Repertoires were generated with immunoSEQ multiplex PCR, while TCRdb's copy carries only in-frame clones and drops some. The sample contains 1,400,000 or so clones, about 98.5% of which appear only once. CD4+ cells yielded CD45RA+ naive and CD45RA-negative memory subsets. In regard to this clone: Its antigen is not identified.

Study results and caveats: Larger estimated richness was generally recorded for naive subsets relative to memory subsets.

Germline CDR1 is MGHDK and CDR2 is SYGVNS. This CDR3 region has 14 residues. The V gene end was trimmed by 5 bases and the J gene end by 6 bases; junction bases not matched to a gene: 6. J is TRBJ1-5 and V is TRBV25-1, with TRBD1 matching over 8 bases. The receptor's source is a man younger than 45 in good health. The sequencing sample was made of naive CD4+ T cells sorted from blood. Stated subset: CD45RA+ positively selected. The DNA of the CDR3 is TGTGCCAGCAGTCCGTCAGGGGGCGGTCAGCCCCAGCATTTT. Protein: CASSPSGGGQPQHF.